A single T cell receptor (beta chain) is shown here with its context. What it recognizes is unknown. V lost 6 bases and J lost 1; bases outside the gene matches: 5. The CDR3 is made up of 15 amino acids. The germline gives CDR1 MNHNY, CDR2 SVGAGI (reference sequence). The data belong to a study of T cell repertoires in cytomegalovirus infection. TCRdb reanalysed the reads using MiXCR and keeps one entry per CDR3 protein. The table has 100,000 to 150,000 distinct CDR3 sequences, approximately 24% seen once. The TCR was taken from a human donor in good health (CMV status not recorded). Some clones in this sample may be carry-over from other donors' samples. Sequenced material: PBMCs, sequenced either directly or after in vitro stimulation (not recorded which). V and J are TRBV6-6 and TRBJ2-3; 9 positions agree with TRBD1. This CDR3 is CASRPDRGGTDTQYF. CDR3 nucleotides: TGTGCCAGCAGGCCGGACAGGGGTGGCACAGATACGCAGTATTTT.